This entry describes one T cell receptor (beta chain). Its specific antigen is unknown. No much larger clonotype is one base removed from it; base qualities were not supplied. The source of the sample is a study of blood T cell repertoires in COVID-19 (dated by TCRdb to 2018 to 2021). In terms of the full investigation: The collaborator samples originated in the United States, Italy and Spain and spanned the acute and convalescent phases of COVID-19. The prospective study material was composed of cDNA or gDNA derived from T cells, B-cell-depleted T cells, or PBMCs. Deeply sampled blood TCRbeta repertoires from subjects exposed to, actively infected with, or recovered from COVID-19 were included in the dataset. A freely available public database, intended as a resource for researchers studying the immune response to SARS-CoV-2, is where the repertoires were released. Samples were obtained from the ongoing ImmuneRACE study (first 160 participants) and from 1,000 to 1,500 subjects provided by 6 global collaborators. The sample metadata nearly always contained a de-identified subject ID, COVID-19 status, age in years and sex. Where available, HLA class I and class II types were taken from metadata supplied by the sample provider and were not determined by assay-based typing. Points the paper makes about the study in general: Clinical and demographic metadata were provided uncurated, with the amount varying by source and participant.

TCRbeta CDR3 regions were amplified from genomic DNA using the immunoSEQ Assay, a bias-controlled multiplex PCR. In the source study's methods: The number of nucleated cells in each sample was estimated by amplification of reference gene primers within the assay. Sequence reads were collapsed and filtered to measure the absolute abundance of every unique TCRbeta CDR3 rearrangement. For each sample, productive Simpson clonality was calculated as the square root of Simpson's diversity index over productive rearrangements. In its TCRdb copy, this immuneACCESS table keeps in-frame sequences only and misses some clones. Where compared with another copy, unresolved V genes explain less than half of these, and the others have no known cause. The V and J calls and clone size are taken from that table; D and trimming were inferred from the DNA. The table for this sample lists about 320,000 clones; around 92% of them were counted only once. Of the sample, approximately 12% falls within the top ten clones.

In Seattle, one collaborating source enrolled patients while the infection was active and tracked those patients longitudinally over the course of disease. Each collaborating institution followed its own protocols to collect whole blood in K2EDTA tubes. For TCRbeta analysis, collaborators shipped samples as frozen whole blood, isolated PBMCs, or DNA extracted from either of those sample types. V and J are truncated by 3 bases and 4 bases respectively, leaving an intervening sequence of 11 bases. CDR1 and CDR2 (PRHDT, FYEKMQ) derive from the germline V gene (reference sequence). Its CDR3 holds 14 amino acids, cysteine through phenylalanine. Of all the DNA, just the CDR3 is kept, 42 bases in frame from base 1.

This TCR was sampled from a woman aged 25 to 39 with COVID-19, enrolled during active disease. Sequencing was carried out using peripheral blood. The sequence is built from TRBV13 and TRBJ2-3; a weak D assignment points to TRBD2 (7 bases agree). DNA sequence: TGTGCCAGCAGCTTCGGGGGGCGATCAGATACGCAGTATTTT. It is translated as CASSFGGRSDTQYF.